A selection of T cell receptor beta chains follows, all from one sample in a study of blood T cell repertoires in COVID-19. Profiling relied on immunoSEQ multiplex PCR, and the TCRdb table lists in-frame clones only, not all of them. Among approximately 180,000 clones listed, 90% were seen once. The sequencing sample was made of peripheral blood. These receptors were taken from a man in his fifties with acute or convalescent COVID-19. Both conserved end residues are part of each CDR3. The D gene is left open where the match is weak. Clone size, where shown, is once, few, many, or a class for clones that have expanded.

abundance: few; d_gene: TRBD2; j_gene: TRBJ2-3; v_gene: TRBV7-9; CDR3nt: TGTGCCAGCAGCTCAACTAGCGTCTCGGAAATAGGAGCAGATACGCAGTATTTT; CDR3aa: CASSSTSVSEIGADTQYF
abundance: .; d_gene: TRBD2; j_gene: TRBJ2-5; v_gene: TRBV18; CDR3nt: TGTGCCAGCTCAAACATAGCGGGGGGAAGTGTGGAGACCCAGTACTTC; CDR3aa: CASSNIAGGSVETQYF
abundance: .; d_gene: .; j_gene: TRBJ2-2; v_gene: TRBV28; CDR3nt: TGTGCCAGCGGGCAGGCGAACACCGGGGAGCTGTTTTTT; CDR3aa: CASGQANTGELFF
abundance: once; d_gene: .; j_gene: TRBJ2-6; v_gene: TRBV28; CDR3nt: TGTGCCAGCAGGTATGGGGCCAACGTCCTGACTTTC; CDR3aa: CASRYGANVLTF
abundance: .; d_gene: .; j_gene: TRBJ1-2; v_gene: TRBV14; CDR3nt: TGTGCCAGCAGCCAAGGAGGGGGGGGCTATGGCTACACCTTC; CDR3aa: CASSQGGGGYGYTF
abundance: .; d_gene: TRBD2; j_gene: TRBJ2-3; v_gene: TRBV9; CDR3nt: TGTGCCAGCAGCGTAGGTAGCGGGGGGGCATTTGATACGCAGTATTTT; CDR3aa: CASSVGSGGAFDTQYF
abundance: .; d_gene: TRBD1; j_gene: TRBJ1-2; v_gene: TRBV18; CDR3nt: TGTGCCAGCTCCGCCCCATGGAGCGACAGGGGGAATGGCTACACCTTC; CDR3aa: CASSAPWSDRGNGYTF
abundance: .; d_gene: TRBD2; j_gene: TRBJ2-2; v_gene: TRBV10-3; CDR3nt: TGTGCCATCAGAGACCCGGGACTAGCGGGGGGCTCGAACACCGGGGAGCTGTTTTTT; CDR3aa: CAIRDPGLAGGSNTGELFF
abundance: .; d_gene: .; j_gene: TRBJ1-2; v_gene: TRBV20-1; CDR3nt: TGCAGTGCCACGGACTATGGCTACACCTTC; CDR3aa: CSATDYGYTF
abundance: .; d_gene: TRBD2; j_gene: TRBJ2-1; v_gene: TRBV7-2; CDR3nt: TGTGCCAGCAGCTTAGGTAGCGGGGGAAGCTCCTACAATGAGCAGTTCTTC; CDR3aa: CASSLGSGGSSYNEQFF
abundance: .; d_gene: TRBD1; j_gene: TRBJ1-2; v_gene: TRBV11-2; CDR3nt: TGTGCCGGCAGCTTACAGACAGGGGCCGCTAACTATGGCTACACCTTC; CDR3aa: CAGSLQTGAANYGYTF
abundance: .; d_gene: TRBD1; j_gene: TRBJ2-1; v_gene: TRBV28; CDR3nt: TGTGCCAGCAGCCCCGGGACAGGGGTCTTCTTC; CDR3aa: CASSPGTGVFF
abundance: .; d_gene: .; j_gene: TRBJ2-1; v_gene: TRBV10-3; CDR3nt: TGTGCCATCAGTGACCCCCGGGACACCCTATACAATGAGCAGTTCTTC; CDR3aa: CAISDPRDTLYNEQFF
abundance: .; d_gene: TRBD1; j_gene: TRBJ1-4; v_gene: TRBV6-5; CDR3nt: TGTGCCAGCGGGATGGGGACAGGAGATTTCGAAAAACTGTTTTTT; CDR3aa: CASGMGTGDFEKLFF
abundance: .; d_gene: .; j_gene: TRBJ2-5; v_gene: TRBV6-6; CDR3nt: TGTGCCAGCAGACGAGGACAGACTACGGAGACCCAGTACTTC; CDR3aa: CASRRGQTTETQYF
abundance: once; d_gene: .; j_gene: TRBJ1-5; v_gene: TRBV6-6; CDR3nt: TGTGCCAGCACCTTCGAGGGCGGCAGCAATCAGCCCCAGCATTTT; CDR3aa: CASTFEGGSNQPQHF
abundance: .; d_gene: .; j_gene: TRBJ2-2; v_gene: TRBV9; CDR3nt: TGTGCCAGCATGAGGGCCGGGGAGCTGTTTTTT; CDR3aa: CASMRAGELFF
abundance: few; d_gene: TRBD1; j_gene: TRBJ2-7; v_gene: TRBV7-9; CDR3nt: TGTGCCAGCAGCTCCACCGGGACAGGGGAGTACGAGCAGTACTTC; CDR3aa: CASSSTGTGEYEQYF
abundance: .; d_gene: TRBD1; j_gene: TRBJ1-2; v_gene: TRBV7-2; CDR3nt: TGTGCCAGCAGCCTACAGGGGGTCTCGAATGGCTACACCTTC; CDR3aa: CASSLQGVSNGYTF
abundance: .; d_gene: TRBD1; j_gene: TRBJ1-5; v_gene: TRBV28; CDR3nt: TGTGCCAGCAGTTCTACCGGGACAGATAATCAGCCCCAGCATTTT; CDR3aa: CASSSTGTDNQPQHF
abundance: .; d_gene: .; j_gene: TRBJ1-2; v_gene: TRBV4-2; CDR3nt: TGTGCCAGCAGCCAAGAAAGGACAGCTAACTATGGCTACACCTTC; CDR3aa: CASSQERTANYGYTF
abundance: .; d_gene: TRBD2; j_gene: TRBJ2-5; v_gene: TRBV28; CDR3nt: TGTGCCAGCAGTCCGCTAGGACTAGCGGGGCAAGAGACCCAGTACTTC; CDR3aa: CASSPLGLAGQETQYF
abundance: .; d_gene: TRBD1; j_gene: TRBJ2-1; v_gene: TRBV11-2; CDR3nt: TGTGCCAGCAGCCGCAATACACAGGGGGGATCTGAGCAGTTCTTC; CDR3aa: CASSRNTQGGSEQFF
abundance: .; d_gene: TRBD1; j_gene: TRBJ2-1; v_gene: TRBV5-6; CDR3nt: TGTGCCAGCAGCTTCTACAGGGGTGGCAATGAGCAGTTCTTC; CDR3aa: CASSFYRGGNEQFF
abundance: .; d_gene: .; j_gene: TRBJ2-2; v_gene: TRBV27; CDR3nt: TGTGCCAGCAGTTTTCAGGGGAACACCGGGGAGCTGTTTTTT; CDR3aa: CASSFQGNTGELFF
abundance: few; d_gene: TRBD2; j_gene: TRBJ2-5; v_gene: TRBV7-2; CDR3nt: TGTGCCAGCAGCTTAGTTCCCCTCCCGGGGGGAGAGACCCAGTACTTC; CDR3aa: CASSLVPLPGGETQYF
abundance: .; d_gene: .; j_gene: TRBJ2-2; v_gene: TRBV6-5; CDR3nt: TGTGCCAGCAGTATCTACAGGGCGAACACCGGGGAGCTGTTTTTT; CDR3aa: CASSIYRANTGELFF
abundance: few; d_gene: .; j_gene: TRBJ1-1; v_gene: TRBV7-2; CDR3nt: TGTGCCAGCAGCTTAGACCGAACAGCGAACACTGAAGCTTTCTTT; CDR3aa: CASSLDRTANTEAFF
abundance: .; d_gene: .; j_gene: TRBJ2-3; v_gene: TRBV9; CDR3nt: TGTGCCAGCAGCGTAGGTGGCACCGATACGCAGTATTTT; CDR3aa: CASSVGGTDTQYF
abundance: .; d_gene: .; j_gene: TRBJ2-1; v_gene: TRBV7-9; CDR3nt: TGTGCCAGCTTTTTCCTCAGCTCCTACAATGAGCAGTTCTTC; CDR3aa: CASFFLSSYNEQFF
abundance: once; d_gene: .; j_gene: TRBJ1-5; v_gene: TRBV5-1; CDR3nt: TGCGCCAGCAGCTTGACAGGTAGCAATCAGCCCCAGCATTTT; CDR3aa: CASSLTGSNQPQHF
abundance: .; d_gene: .; j_gene: TRBJ1-1; v_gene: TRBV9; CDR3nt: TGTGCCAGCAGCGTAGGGTCAGGGATTGAAGCTTTCTTT; CDR3aa: CASSVGSGIEAFF
abundance: .; d_gene: .; j_gene: TRBJ2-2; v_gene: TRBV24-1; CDR3nt: TGTGCCACCAGTGATTTCATAAGGGGGAACACCGGGGAGCTGTTTTTT; CDR3aa: CATSDFIRGNTGELFF
abundance: once; d_gene: .; j_gene: TRBJ2-1; v_gene: TRBV28; CDR3nt: TGTGCCAGCAGGGGTCCAGGGGTCTCCTACAATGAGCAGTTCTTC; CDR3aa: CASRGPGVSYNEQFF
abundance: .; d_gene: TRBD2; j_gene: TRBJ2-7; v_gene: TRBV27; CDR3nt: TGTGCCAGCAGTCCAACTAGCGGGGGCTACGAGCAGTACTTC; CDR3aa: CASSPTSGGYEQYF
abundance: once; d_gene: .; j_gene: TRBJ1-5; v_gene: TRBV7-9; CDR3nt: TGTGCCAGCAGCTTAGGGTGGCAGGGGAGTCCCCAGCATTTT; CDR3aa: CASSLGWQGSPQHF
abundance: .; d_gene: TRBD1; j_gene: TRBJ2-7; v_gene: TRBV30; CDR3nt: TGTGCCTGGAGTGGGGACAGGTACGAGCAGTACTTC; CDR3aa: CAWSGDRYEQYF
abundance: once; d_gene: .; j_gene: TRBJ1-1; v_gene: TRBV5-4; CDR3nt: TGTGCCAGCAGTGACATAAACACTGAAGCTTTCTTT; CDR3aa: CASSDINTEAFF
abundance: .; d_gene: .; j_gene: TRBJ2-7; v_gene: TRBV15; CDR3nt: TGTGCCACCAGCACCGAACAGGGAAGATACTACGAGCAGTACTTC; CDR3aa: CATSTEQGRYYEQYF
abundance: .; d_gene: .; j_gene: TRBJ2-1; v_gene: TRBV9; CDR3nt: TGTGCCAGCAGTTCCGCGGGGGCCTTCTACAATGAGCAGTTCTTC; CDR3aa: CASSSAGAFYNEQFF
abundance: once; d_gene: .; j_gene: TRBJ2-6; v_gene: TRBV5-4; CDR3nt: TGTGCCAGCAGCTGGGGGGGGCCCTCCTACTCTGGGGCCAACGTCCTGACTTTC; CDR3aa: CASSWGGPSYSGANVLTF
abundance: .; d_gene: .; j_gene: TRBJ1-1; v_gene: TRBV7-3; CDR3nt: TGTGCCAGCAGCTTAGCGGGGGCTGAAGCTTTCTTT; CDR3aa: CASSLAGAEAFF
abundance: .; d_gene: TRBD1; j_gene: TRBJ1-5; v_gene: TRBV7-3; CDR3nt: TGTGCCAGCAGCTTGTCAGGGGGGCAGCCCCAGCATTTT; CDR3aa: CASSLSGGQPQHF
abundance: .; d_gene: .; j_gene: TRBJ1-5; v_gene: TRBV7-9; CDR3nt: TGTGCCAGCAGCTTAGCTTCAGGGTCGGAGCAGCCCCAGCATTTT; CDR3aa: CASSLASGSEQPQHF
abundance: .; d_gene: .; j_gene: TRBJ1-5; v_gene: TRBV12-3/TRBV12-4; CDR3nt: TGTGCCAGCAGTTTGGTACAGAATCAGCCCCAGCATTTT; CDR3aa: CASSLVQNQPQHF
abundance: .; d_gene: .; j_gene: TRBJ2-1; v_gene: TRBV6-5; CDR3nt: TGTGCCAGCAGTTACGAGGGACACCTCTACAATGAGCAGTTCTTC; CDR3aa: CASSYEGHLYNEQFF
abundance: .; d_gene: .; j_gene: TRBJ1-3; v_gene: TRBV5-6; CDR3nt: TGTGCCAGCAGCTTGTGGTACTTTGGAAACACCATATATTTT; CDR3aa: CASSLWYFGNTIYF
abundance: .; d_gene: .; j_gene: TRBJ1-5; v_gene: TRBV28; CDR3nt: TGTGCCAGCAACCCCCAGGGCCACAATCAGCCCCAGCATTTT; CDR3aa: CASNPQGHNQPQHF
abundance: .; d_gene: .; j_gene: TRBJ2-2; v_gene: TRBV5-5; CDR3nt: TGTGCCAGCAGCGTGGACAGATCGAACACCGGGGAGCTGTTTTTT; CDR3aa: CASSVDRSNTGELFF
abundance: .; d_gene: .; j_gene: TRBJ2-5; v_gene: TRBV2; CDR3nt: TGTGCCAGCAGCCAGGGAAGAGAGACCCAGTACTTC; CDR3aa: CASSQGRETQYF
abundance: .; d_gene: .; j_gene: TRBJ1-4; v_gene: TRBV30; CDR3nt: TGTGCCTGGAGTTCCTCGCCCCGACGGGTTGATGAAAAACTGTTTTTT; CDR3aa: CAWSSSPRRVDEKLFF
abundance: .; d_gene: TRBD1; j_gene: TRBJ2-1; v_gene: TRBV5-3; CDR3nt: TGTGCCAGAAGACCGCAAATAGGGGGCGAGCAGTTCTTC; CDR3aa: CARRPQIGGEQFF
abundance: .; d_gene: .; j_gene: TRBJ1-2; v_gene: TRBV2; CDR3nt: TGTGCCAGCAGCCGACAGAACTATGGCTACACCTTC; CDR3aa: CASSRQNYGYTF
abundance: few; d_gene: TRBD1; j_gene: TRBJ1-5; v_gene: TRBV4-2; CDR3nt: TGTGCCAGCAGCCAACAGGGGGGTAGCAATCAGCCCCAGCATTTT; CDR3aa: CASSQQGGSNQPQHF
abundance: few; d_gene: TRBD1; j_gene: TRBJ1-1; v_gene: TRBV5-1; CDR3nt: TGCGCCAGCAGCACACAGGGGGGTGACACTGAAGCTTTCTTT; CDR3aa: CASSTQGGDTEAFF
abundance: .; d_gene: TRBD2; j_gene: TRBJ2-6; v_gene: TRBV18; CDR3nt: TGTGCCAGCAGGACTAGCGGGAGAGCATTTGGGGCCAACGTCCTGACTTTC; CDR3aa: CASRTSGRAFGANVLTF
abundance: .; d_gene: TRBD1; j_gene: TRBJ2-2; v_gene: TRBV4-1; CDR3nt: TGCGCCAGCAGCCAAGCCGGACAGGAGTACACCGGGGAGCTGTTTTTT; CDR3aa: CASSQAGQEYTGELFF
abundance: .; d_gene: TRBD2; j_gene: TRBJ2-1; v_gene: TRBV10-2; CDR3nt: TGCGCCAGCGCGGGGACTAGTATAGTCAATGAGCAGTTCTTC; CDR3aa: CASAGTSIVNEQFF
abundance: .; d_gene: TRBD2; j_gene: TRBJ2-1; v_gene: TRBV9; CDR3nt: TGTGCCAGCAGCGTGGGGCTAGCGGAACCACTTAGACTGTTCTTC; CDR3aa: CASSVGLAEPLRLFF